This T cell receptor (beta chain) was retrieved from a study of cytomegalovirus exposure and HLA in healthy donors. Study-level findings and limits: In a later analysis, the majority of CMV-associated beta chains seemingly showed HLA restriction.

The germline V gene has CDR1 SGHRS and CDR2 YFSETQ. This CDR3 is 15 amino acids long. The ends lost 0 bases at V and 7 bases at J; junction bases unmatched: 6. In this sample, this clone turned up a few times. Its antigen remains unidentified. The PCR employed 60 Vbeta primers together with 13 Jbeta primers. TCRdb keeps only in-frame clones here, not all; method: immunoSEQ multiplex PCR. The data hold 110,000 to 150,000 clones, with less than 10% observed a single time. The specimen was PBMCs. This receptor was obtained from a male donor in good health and CMV-seronegative. The rearrangement joins TRBV5-1 to TRBJ2-7, with 11 bases identical to TRBD2. In nucleotides, the CDR3 is TGCGCCAGCAGCTTGGAGCTAGCGGGAGGTGGAGAGCAGTACTTC. Translated, it gives CASSLELAGGGEQYF.